This T cell receptor beta chain stems from a study of cytomegalovirus exposure and HLA in healthy donors. The ends lost 5 bases at V and 1 base at J; junction bases unmatched: 3. Germline-derived CDR1 and CDR2 are SGDLS and YYNGEE. This CDR3 spans 13 amino acids. PCR amplification relied on 60 Vbeta primers (plus 13 Jbeta primers). The assay was immunoSEQ multiplex PCR, and TCRdb's table has in-frame clones only and misses some. The repertoire holds some 190,000 clones, with about 80% as singletons. The source material was PBMCs. The rearrangement links TRBV9 to TRBJ2-7; 7 positions agree with TRBD1. The receptor's source is a woman in her twenties or thirties in good health and CMV-seronegative. The CDR3 is CASSTGDSYEQYF. DNA for the CDR3: TGTGCCAGCAGTACAGGGGATTCCTACGAGCAGTACTTC.